This section outlines one T cell receptor beta chain sequence together with its context. Its antigen is not identified. The repertoire was sequenced with immunoSEQ multiplex PCR; TCRdb's copy has only in-frame clones and lacks some. The sample holds around 80,000 clones, around four fifths seen once. The CDR3 has 15 amino acids. V lost 8 bases, J lost 2 bases, and 8 bases stayed unmatched. In germline, CDR1 is SNHLY, CDR2 FYNNEI. The source of the sample is a study of T cell clones after liver transplantation. Overall study context: TCRbeta sequencing after a pre-transplant mixed lymphocyte reaction identified graft-donor-reactive clones, later tracked in post-transplant blood. Three of eight recipients were HCV-positive; others had non-autoimmune, non-viral indications. Findings and caveats of the study: Conclusions were preliminary, with small, heterogeneous patient groups.

The chain uses TRBV2 and TRBJ2-3; 9 bases are shared with TRBD1. This receptor was identified in a human patient who received a liver transplant. Some T cells may arise from the graft donor. Source: CD4+ T cells from blood, taken approximately 3.5 years after liver transplant. The CDR3 region has the DNA TGTGCCAGCTCCTCACGGACAGGGGCCACAGATACGCAGTATTTT. It codes for CASSSRTGATDTQYF.